The rows below give T cell receptor beta chains drawn from one sample of a study of regulatory T cells in long-lasting Graves disease. MiXCR was run by TCRdb on the multiplex PCR reads, yielding one entry per CDR3 protein. There are about 560,000 distinct CDR3 sequences in the sample; about 16% occur only once, and approximately 12% lies in the top ten. The data also belong to a second study, concerning T cells in Graves' hyperthyroidism and ophthalmopathy.

The sample consisted of peripheral blood mononuclear cells (PBMCs), taken at new diagnosis, from a patient treated with antithyroid drugs. The receptor set was obtained from a man aged 18 to 30 with Graves disease. Each CDR3 is given with its conserved first and last residue. A D gene is named only where the DNA matches it firmly. Clone size appears in some rows only: once, few, many, or a class for an expanded clone.

NA,few,TRBV10-3,TRBJ1-1,13,TGTGCCATCATAGGGCGGGGAGGTACTGAAGCTTTCTTT,CAIIGRGGTEAFF
TRBD1,few,TRBV27,TRBJ1-5,15,TGTGCCAGCAGTTCAGGGACAGCTAGCAATCAGCCCCAGCATTTT,CASSSGTASNQPQHF
TRBD1,many,TRBV27,TRBJ2-7,15,TGTGCCAGCAGTTCGACTGGGACAGGGCTTTTCGAGCAGTACTTC,CASSSTGTGLFEQYF
TRBD1,NA,TRBV2,TRBJ2-4,17,TGTGCCAGCAGTGGACTATCGGGACAGCTAGCCAAAAACATTCAGTACTTC,CASSGLSGQLAKNIQYF
TRBD1,NA,TRBV20-1,TRBJ1-5,13,TGCAGTGCTGGCCGACAGGGAGATCAGCCCCAGCATTTT,CSAGRQGDQPQHF
NA,many,TRBV27,TRBJ2-3,16,TGTGCCAGCAGTATCACCCCGGAGGAGCCCACAGATACGCAGTATTTT,CASSITPEEPTDTQYF
NA,few,TRBV29-1,TRBJ2-1,15,TGCAGCGTTGAAGTCGCAGGGCACTATTACAATGAGCAGTTCTTC,CSVEVAGHYYNEQFF
NA,NA,TRBV19,TRBJ1-4,16,TGTGCCAGTAGGGACCCCGCTGGTCTTAGTTATGAAAAACTGTTTTTT,CASRDPAGLSYEKLFF
NA,many,TRBV6-1,TRBJ1-1,12,TGTGCCATCAGGGAAGGGCAGACTGAAGCTTTCTTT,CAIREGQTEAFF
NA,many,TRBV7-3,TRBJ2-1,20,TGTGCCAGCAGCTTAGCCGGGACCTACAAGGCGGCTAGCTCCTACAATGAGCAGTTCTTC,CASSLAGTYKAASSYNEQFF
NA,many,TRBV3-1,TRBJ2-1,12,TGTGCCAGCAGCCATTCCCTGGATGAGCAGTTCTTC,CASSHSLDEQFF
NA,NA,TRBV29-1,TRBJ1-1,14,TGCAGCGTTGGCCTTACGGCCGGTCCTCCTGAAGCTTTCTTT,CSVGLTAGPPEAFF
TRBD2,many,TRBV24-1,TRBJ2-1,12,TGTGCCACCAGTGATCCGGGGGGTGAGCAGTTCTTC,CATSDPGGEQFF
NA,many,TRBV27,TRBJ1-1,14,TGTGCCAGCAGTTTAGGAGGAACGAGCACTGAAGCTTTCTTT,CASSLGGTSTEAFF
NA,NA,TRBV6-1,TRBJ1-2,15,TGTGCCAGCAGTGAAGGCAGAGGGGGGATCTATGGCTACACCTTC,CASSEGRGGIYGYTF
NA,many,TRBV6-1,TRBJ1-5,12,TGTGCCAGCACCGCGGTTAATCAGCCCCAGCATTTT,CASTAVNQPQHF
TRBD1,many,TRBV11-2,TRBJ1-1,14,TGTGCCAGCAGCTTCCAGGGGGGCATCTCTGAAGCTTTCTTT,CASSFQGGISEAFF
TRBD1,few,TRBV18,TRBJ2-7,15,TGTGCCAGCTCAGTCCGGGACAGGGTCTTCAACGAGCAGTACTTC,CASSVRDRVFNEQYF
NA,NA,TRBV27,TRBJ2-7,14,TGTGCCAGCAGTTTATCTAGATTAGGAGGCGAGCAGTACTTC,CASSLSRLGGEQYF
NA,many,TRBV2,TRBJ1-2,13,TGTGCCAGCAGTGAAGGGCCGGGGGGTGGCTACACCTTC,CASSEGPGGGYTF
NA,NA,TRBV20-1,TRBJ2-5,14,TGCAGTGCTCACTCCACTAGCCGCGAAGAGACCCAGTACTTC,CSAHSTSREETQYF
NA,many,TRBV28,TRBJ1-1,12,TGTGCCACCCTCGGGTTGAACACTGAAGCTTTCTTT,CATLGLNTEAFF
NA,once,TRBV7-9,TRBJ2-1,16,TGTGCCAGCAGCTTAGCGCAGTCGGGGCCCTACAATGAGCAGTTCTTC,CASSLAQSGPYNEQFF
NA,few,TRBV6-1,TRBJ2-7,15,TGTGCCAGCAGCCGCACTCCGGGACACCAATACGAGCAGTACTTC,CASSRTPGHQYEQYF
TRBD1,many,TRBV20-1,TRBJ2-2,14,TGCAGTGCTTACCGGGACAGGGGAAACGGGGAGCTGTTTTTT,CSAYRDRGNGELFF
NA,few,TRBV20-1,TRBJ1-1,15,TGCAGTGCTAGAGTCCAGGAGGGTTTTGTCACTGAAGCTTTCTTT,CSARVQEGFVTEAFF
TRBD2,few,TRBV3-1,TRBJ2-5,17,TGTGCCAGCAGCCAAGATCACAGCCTAGCGGGAAAAGAGACCCAGTACTTC,CASSQDHSLAGKETQYF
TRBD1,NA,TRBV13,TRBJ1-2,15,TGTGCCAGCAGCTTAAGGGACAGGGGGCTGAGTGGCTACACCTTC,CASSLRDRGLSGYTF
NA,many,TRBV5-1,TRBJ1-5,14,TGCGCCAGCAGCTTGAGGAGGGGAGATCAGCCCCAGCATTTT,CASSLRRGDQPQHF
NA,few,TRBV29-1,TRBJ1-4,12,TGCAGCGTTGGGGGGCGCGGTGAAAAACTGTTTTTT,CSVGGRGEKLFF
TRBD1,few,TRBV18,TRBJ2-5,15,TGTGCCAGCTCACAGAACAGGGGGCAACAAGAGACCCAGTACTTC,CASSQNRGQQETQYF
NA,few,TRBV6-1,TRBJ1-2,16,TGTGCCAGCAGTGACCAGCCGGCGCAGGGAAACTATGGCTACACCTTC,CASSDQPAQGNYGYTF
NA,NA,TRBV19,TRBJ2-2,14,TGTGCCAGTACTACCCTCCCAGACACCGGGGAGCTGTTTTTT,CASTTLPDTGELFF
NA,few,TRBV9,TRBJ1-1,15,TGTGCCAGCAGCGTTACCGGGGGCTGGGGCACTGAAGCTTTCTTT,CASSVTGGWGTEAFF
NA,many,TRBV3-1,TRBJ2-7,11,TGTGCCAGCAGCCAAGGTCCCAAGCAGTACTTC,CASSQGPKQYF
NA,NA,TRBV12-3/TRBV12-4,TRBJ2-3,16,TGTGCCAGCAGTTTAACAGGGCTCTTTAGCACAGATACGCAGTATTTT,CASSLTGLFSTDTQYF
NA,many,TRBV11-2,TRBJ2-7,16,TGTGCCAGCAGCTTCCTCCGGGGGCGGCGCTCCAGCGAGCAGTACTTC,CASSFLRGRRSSEQYF
NA,NA,TRBV11-2,TRBJ2-5,15,TGTGCCAGCAGCTCCAGAGGGACCTACGTGGAGACCCAGTACTTC,CASSSRGTYVETQYF
TRBD2,many,TRBV7-9,TRBJ2-1,15,TGTGCCAGCAGCTTAGGGCGGGAGCCCTACAATGAGCAGTTCTTC,CASSLGREPYNEQFF
TRBD1,few,TRBV13,TRBJ2-6,17,TGTGCCAGCAGCAAACGGACAGGGCGCGCTGGGGCCAACGTCCTGACTTTC,CASSKRTGRAGANVLTF
TRBD2,many,TRBV30,TRBJ2-1,14,TGTGCCTCCTCTAGCGGGAGGGCCTACAATGAGCAGTTCTTC,CASSSGRAYNEQFF
NA,many,TRBV7-9,TRBJ2-7,12,TGTGCCAGCAGCCTCCTTGGGGACGAGCAGTACTTC,CASSLLGDEQYF
TRBD1,NA,TRBV12-3/TRBV12-4,TRBJ1-5,15,TGTGCCAGCAGTTTAGCGGGACAGGGAGTTCAGCCCCAGCATTTT,CASSLAGQGVQPQHF
TRBD1,many,TRBV15,TRBJ1-2,15,TGTGCCACCAGCAGAGACCTGGGACAGGGGCTTGGCTACACCTTC,CATSRDLGQGLGYTF
TRBD1,NA,TRBV27,TRBJ2-7,15,TGTGCCAGCAGCTTTACCTCAGGGGGTTCCTACGAGCAGTACTTC,CASSFTSGGSYEQYF
NA,few,TRBV6-8,TRBJ2-7,15,TGTGCCAGCAGTCCCCCCGGGGATGGGAACTGCGAGCAGTACTTC,CASSPPGDGNCEQYF
NA,few,TRBV10-3,TRBJ2-6,17,TGTGCCATCAGTGAGTCTGCAGGGTCGTCTGGGGCCAACGTCCTGACTTTC,CAISESAGSSGANVLTF
NA,many,TRBV7-9,TRBJ2-1,15,TGTGCCAGCAGCCGGGCAGTGAGCTCCTACAATGAGCAGTTCTTC,CASSRAVSSYNEQFF